This section outlines one TCR beta chain sequence together with its context. Its antigen remains unidentified. No much larger clone is present one base from it, and per-base qualities are unavailable. The data were obtained in a study of T cell responses to AZD1222 COVID-19 vaccine (dated by TCRdb to the early 2020s). A note on the overall study: Because spike-specific TCR depth and breadth did not differ between the two schedules, AZD1222 recipients who got a second dose at roughly 4 weeks were pooled with those who got a second dose at roughly 12 weeks. Enrollment into the trials was organized by age into subgroups of 18-55, 56-69 and 70-plus years, and those subgroups contained roughly 150, 30 and 60 TCR-sequenced participants, respectively. TCR sequencing covered over 230 trial participants: 200 to 210 given two doses of AZD1222 and about 26 given two doses of MenACWY control vaccine.

The CDR3 regions of human TCRbeta chains were analyzed by immunosequencing. The published analysis was carried out like this. Repertoire TCRs were matched against a reference library of SARS-CoV-2-specific TCRs generated with the MIRA antigen-specificity platform. Breadth was defined as the fraction of unique TCRs that were SARS-CoV-2-associated. Depth was defined as the fraction of total T cells that were SARS-CoV-2-associated. Using the MIRA data, every spike-specific TCR was mapped to the spike region that the TCR reacted to and assigned to either a CD4 or a CD8 class. Log10-transformed breadth and depth values were compared by one-way ANOVA with Sidak's multiple comparisons tests. What TCRdb holds here is the immuneACCESS table cut down to in-frame rearrangements. Part of the clones is not present; checked against another copy, under half of the missing clones reflect an unresolved V gene, and the others are unexplained. D and trimming were read from the DNA, whereas the V and J calls and clone size are those reported in that table. This sample lists tens of thousands of clones; roughly 80% were detected once. About 9.4% of the sample goes to the ten largest clones.

The research as a whole found: Reportedly, close to half of the unique spike-specific TCRs recognized epitopes lying outside the regions that are mutated in the B.1.351 and B.1.1.7 variants. Conclusions about previously exposed vaccinees were limited because only six AZD1222 recipients were SARS-CoV-2 seropositive at baseline. In the small 56-69-year group, the increase in depth fell short of significance, most likely because of low power. Participants were mostly white British, with more females than males. The authors suggested clonal diversity may have been underestimated. A significant rise in spike-specific TCR breadth and depth was observed after two AZD1222 doses relative to day 0 and relative to MenACWY recipients. The vaccine-associated CD4 TCRs covered the entire spike protein, and the dominant responses fell in regions 160-218 and 743-854. Because no samples from the day 14 peak response were available, repertoires could be characterized only after the peak T cell response.

Explained via the paper, the time point label denotes: baseline before first vaccination. The vaccinee samples were drawn from two UK trials, COV001 and COV002, one of which was a single-blind randomized controlled phase 2/3 trial testing AZD1222 (ChAdOx1 nCoV-19) in healthy adults. For TCRbeta chain sequencing, PBMC samples from trial participants were taken at day 0 and at day 28 after the second dose. The source material was peripheral blood, sampled on day 0 of AZD1222 vaccination. The sequence was collected from an adult in good health.

The bases read TGTGCCAGCAGCTTAAATTCGGGGGACAATGAGCAGTTCTTC. This encodes CASSLNSGDNEQFF. The chain is assembled from TRBV7-6 and TRBJ2-1, and possibly TRBD2, on 6 matching bases. Reading from cysteine to phenylalanine, the CDR3 counts 14 amino acids. Only the CDR3 DNA is retained, 42 bases long and in frame from the first base. V and J lose 2 bases and 5 bases, and a span of 10 bases separates them. The germline V gene sets CDR1 to SGHVS and CDR2 to FNYEAQ.